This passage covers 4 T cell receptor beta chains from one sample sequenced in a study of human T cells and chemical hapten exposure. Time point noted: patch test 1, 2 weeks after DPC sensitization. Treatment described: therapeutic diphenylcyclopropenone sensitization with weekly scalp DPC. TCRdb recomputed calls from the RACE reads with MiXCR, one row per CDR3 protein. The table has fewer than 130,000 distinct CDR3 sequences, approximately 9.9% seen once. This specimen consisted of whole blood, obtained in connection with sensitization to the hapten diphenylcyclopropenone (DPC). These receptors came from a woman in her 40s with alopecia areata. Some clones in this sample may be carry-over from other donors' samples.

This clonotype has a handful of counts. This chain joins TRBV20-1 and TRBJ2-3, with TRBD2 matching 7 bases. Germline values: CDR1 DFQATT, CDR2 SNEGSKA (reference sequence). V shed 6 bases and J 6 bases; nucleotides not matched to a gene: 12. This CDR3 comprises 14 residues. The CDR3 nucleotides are TGCAGTGCAGAAACTAGCGCAAAGGAGGATACGCAGTATTTT. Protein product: CSAETSAKEDTQYF.

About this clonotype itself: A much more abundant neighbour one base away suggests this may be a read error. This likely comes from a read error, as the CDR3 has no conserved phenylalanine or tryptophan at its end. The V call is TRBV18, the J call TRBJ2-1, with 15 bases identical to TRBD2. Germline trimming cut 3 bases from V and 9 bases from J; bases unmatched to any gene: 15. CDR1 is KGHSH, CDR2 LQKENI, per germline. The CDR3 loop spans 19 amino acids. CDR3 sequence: CASSPLGLAGGDRFGEQFY. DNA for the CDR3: TGTGCCAGCTCACCCCTAGGACTAGCGGGAGGGGATCGATTTGGTGAGCAGTTCTAC.

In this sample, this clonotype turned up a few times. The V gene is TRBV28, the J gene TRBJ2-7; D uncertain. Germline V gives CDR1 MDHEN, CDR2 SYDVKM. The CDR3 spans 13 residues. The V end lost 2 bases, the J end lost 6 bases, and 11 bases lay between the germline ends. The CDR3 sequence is CASSLARLLEQYF. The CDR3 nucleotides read TGTGCCAGCAGTTTAGCCCGCCTTCTCGAGCAGTACTTC.

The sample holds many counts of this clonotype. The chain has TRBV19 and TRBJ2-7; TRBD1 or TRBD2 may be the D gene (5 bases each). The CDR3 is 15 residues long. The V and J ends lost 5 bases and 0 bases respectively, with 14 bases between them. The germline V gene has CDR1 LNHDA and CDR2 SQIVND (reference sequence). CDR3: CASSARWGNSYEQYF. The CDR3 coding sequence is TGTGCCAGTAGTGCCCGGTGGGGGAACTCCTACGAGCAGTACTTC.